This TCR beta chain emerged from a study of PD-L1 blockade in urothelial cancer. About the research overall: From 2014, patients received atezolizumab, given as 1,200 mg intravenously every 3 weeks. About nine tenths of the roughly 29 patients were men with bladder-origin urothelial cancer. Prior chemotherapy ranged from 0 to 3 regimens per patient. The authors examined blood 3 weeks (second dose) and 6 weeks after treatment start.

The germline CDR1 and CDR2 sequences are WSHSY and SAAADI. This CDR3 contains 14 residues. Deletions cut 3 bases from V and 7 bases from J, with 12 bases between. Time point of the sample: peripheral blood 6 weeks after treatment start. Using immunoSEQ multiplex PCR, the repertoire was profiled, and TCRdb retains in-frame clones only, with some absent. The sample contains tens of thousands of clones, approximately 86% of which appear only once. The chain recombines TRBV10-2 with TRBJ2-2; tentative D call: TRBD2 (6 bases). The sample was PBMCs, taken around atezolizumab (anti-PD-L1) treatment. The sequence came from a man between 60 and 75 years old with urothelial cancer. As DNA, the CDR3 is TGCGCCAGCAGTGATATGGGGGGTAGCGGGGAGCTGTTTTTT. This encodes CASSDMGGSGELFF.